Shown below are 22 T cell receptor beta chains from a single sample sequenced in a study of low-dose radiotherapy and immunotherapy resistance in tumors. Primers used for first-strand cDNA, a TRAV- and TRBV-specific set, covered both alpha and beta chains. For amplifying TCRs, the PCR ran for 20 to 25 cycles with Phusion, which was used together with a constant-region primer and the adapter on the V primers. MiXCR, run by TCRdb on the reads, gives a single entry per CDR3 protein. This sample yields 45,000 or so distinct CDR3 sequences, of which less than 30% are seen a single time; 10% belongs to the top ten. Time point defined: after trial treatment. Treatment reported: LDRT plus nivolumab, ipilimumab, low-dose cyclophosphamide and aspirin (RACIN trial). Source: PBMCs, taken after low-dose radiotherapy plus immunotherapy. The receptors here all came from a male donor with prostate cancer.

The rearrangement joins TRBV6-1 to TRBJ2-6; possibly TRBD1 for D (5 bases). The V gene lost 6 bases and the J gene lost 0 bases, with 15 bases spanning the gap. Germline V gene sequence: CDR1 MNHNS, CDR2 SASEGT. The CDR3 totals 17 residues. The CDR3 is CASRGRATLSGANVLTF. CDR3 sequence (DNA): TGTGCCAGCAGGGGCAGGGCCACCCTCTCTGGGGCCAACGTCCTGACTTTC.

This clonotype has ten or more counts. This chain uses TRBV21-1 with TRBJ2-5; TRBD1, the table's D call, was not compared with the DNA. TRBV21-1 is recorded as a pseudogene. The CDR3 loop spans 17 amino acids. The CDR3 protein is CASSPLDRDRGRETQYF. The CDR3, as DNA: TGTGCCAGCAGCCCCCTAGACCGGGACAGGGGGAGGGAGACCCAGTACTTC.

A note on this clonotype: One junction end disagrees with the germline gene, perhaps due to a read error. V gene TRBV5-5 combines with J gene TRBJ2-7; unclear D gene. Germline lookup yields CDR1 SGHKS and CDR2 YYEKEE (reference sequence). The CDR3 has 16 amino acids. CDR3 DNA sequence: TGTGCCAGCATCTTGGGATTCGGGCTAGGAGCCTACGAGCAGTACTTC. It is translated as CASILGFGLGAYEQYF.

The CDR3: CASSRDSLEPQHF. The CDR3 DNA reads TGTGCCAGCAGCCGGGACAGTCTGGAGCCCCAGCATTTT. The V and J genes are TRBV5-5 and TRBJ1-5; TRBD1 aligns across 7 bases. Losses at the gene ends were 4 bases for V and 8 bases for J; bases not matched to a gene: 6. From germline, CDR1 is SGHKS and CDR2 YYEKEE (reference sequence). CDR3 size: 13 residues.

The chain links TRBV7-3 to TRBJ2-5; 14 bases fit TRBD2. This CDR3 contains 19 residues. Losses at the gene ends were 5 bases for V and 2 bases for J; bases not matched to a gene: 13. Germline V gene lookup returns CDR1 SGHTA and CDR2 FQGTGA. The DNA for the CDR3 is TGTGCCAGCAGCACGGGACTAGCGGGGGCCGGCAGGGGGCAAGAGACCCAGTACTTC. The encoded protein is CASSTGLAGAGRGQETQYF. The full variable domain, its missing parts supplied by reference TRBV7-3 and TRBJ2-5, is GAGVSQTPSNKVTEKGKYVELRCDPISGHTALYWYRQSLGQGPEFLIYFQGTGAADDSGLPNDRFFAVRPEGSVSTLKIQRTERGDSAVYLCASSTGLAGAGRGQETQYFGPGTRLLVL.

V is TRBV15 and J is TRBJ2-1, with D unclear. Trimming stripped 3 bases from V and 7 bases from J, with 7 bases between. CDR1 LNHNV and CDR2 YYDKDF come from the germline V gene (reference sequence). The CDR3 length is 12 residues. CDR3 residues: CATSSSRNEQFF. CDR3 nucleotides: TGTGCCACCAGCAGTTCAAGGAATGAGCAGTTCTTC.

Of note for this clonotype: A far larger clone is just one base off, so this is likely a read error. The chain links TRBV5-3 to TRBJ2-5; D might be TRBD2 (6 bases). TRBV5-3 is labeled an ORF, and its function is uncertain. The CDR3 has 12 amino acids. The ends were cut back, 8 bases at V and 11 bases at J, with 19 bases in the middle. The CDR3 DNA follows: TGTGCCAGCAGCCCGGGCGGGAATGAGCAGTACTTC. Protein sequence: CASSPGGNEQYF.

This chain links TRBV7-4 with TRBJ1-5; perhaps TRBD1 as D (5 bases). Trimming removed 5 bases from V and 3 bases from J, with 20 bases in between. In germline, CDR1 is SGHVT, CDR2 SQSDAQ. The CDR3 totals 17 residues. CDR3 sequence: CASSTPVLGLANQPQHF. The DNA of the CDR3 is TGTGCCAGCAGCACCCCGGTGTTGGGGCTTGCCAATCAGCCCCAGCATTTT.

This clonotype was picked up one time. This may stem from a read error, because a much larger clone lies one nucleotide away. The chain combines TRBV13 with TRBJ1-6; a weak D match, TRBD1 (5 bases). CDR3 length: 17 residues. CDR1 PRHDT and CDR2 FYEKMQ come from the germline V gene (reference sequence). Trimming stripped 6 bases from V and 7 bases from J, with 22 bases between. As DNA, the CDR3 is TGTGCCAGCAGTGAAGCAGGTGAGGGACGGCCAAATTCACCCCTCCACTTT. As protein: CASSEAGEGRPNSPLHF. The full variable domain, completed using reference TRBV13 and TRBJ1-6, is AAGVIQSPRHLIKEKRETATLKCYPIPRHDTVYWYQQGPGQDPQFLISFYEKMQSDKGSIPDRFSAQQFSDYHSELNMSSLELGDSALYFCASSEAGEGRPNSPLHFGNGTRLTVT.

This clonotype was seen many times. V and J are TRBV6-2 or TRBV6-3 and TRBJ2-7; TRBD1 might be the D (5 bases). CDR3 size: 12 residues. V was pared by 5 bases and J by 7 bases, with 12 bases between. Germline V lookup: CDR1 MNHEY, CDR2 SVGEGT. The CDR3 DNA sequence: TGTGCCAGCAGTGTGGGGCCATGGGAGCAGTACTTC. Translated, it gives CASSVGPWEQYF.

The sample holds many counts of this clonotype. This sequence joins TRBV23-1 and TRBJ1-6; D is possibly TRBD1 (6 bases). TRBV23-1 is an ORF for which the function is uncertain. CDR3 length: 17 residues. V lost 0 bases and J 5 bases, leaving 14 bases between the germline ends. The CDR3 DNA is TGCGCCAGCAGTCAATCTTTCTGGGGGGGCGATAATTCACCCCTCCACTTT. Translating it yields CASSQSFWGGDNSPLHF.

The rearrangement links TRBV27 to TRBJ2-4; D remains unclear. The length of the CDR3 is 13 residues. Germline loops: CDR1 MNHEY, CDR2 SMNVEV (reference sequence). V was trimmed by 2 bases and J by 8 bases, leaving 10 bases between them. The CDR3 reads CASSLHDRYIQYF. DNA for the CDR3: TGTGCCAGCAGTTTACATGATCGGTACATTCAGTACTTC.

In its sample, this clonotype was seen a few times. The chain carries TRBV27 and TRBJ2-7; TRBD2 aligns across 11 bases. The CDR3 is 16 residues long. The V segment lost 6 bases and the J segment 2 bases; nucleotides outside the gene matches: 9. Looked up from germline, CDR1 is MNHEY and CDR2 is SMNVEV (reference sequence). This CDR3 reads CASRRTGTSGPYEQYF. The CDR3 bases are TGTGCCAGCAGGAGGACCGGGACTAGCGGACCCTACGAGCAGTACTTC.

This clonotype was detected ten times or more. The rearrangement links TRBV11-3 to TRBJ2-5, with 12 nucleotides matching TRBD1. The CDR3 runs 15 residues. Germline loops: CDR1 SGHNT, CDR2 YENEEA. With 4 bases clipped from V and 4 bases from J, the junction kept 4 bases outside the gene matches. CDR3 sequence reads: CASSSGQGATETQYF. The CDR3 DNA is TGTGCCAGCAGCTCGGGACAGGGGGCAACAGAGACCCAGTACTTC. Based on the CDR3 plus reference TRBV11-3 and TRBJ2-5, the full variable domain is EAGVVQSPRYKIIEKKQPVAFWCNPISGHNTLYWYLQNLGQGPELLIRYENEEAVDDSQLPKDRFSAERLKGVDSTLKIQPAELGDSAVYLCASSSGQGATETQYFGPGTRLLVL.

Of note for this clonotype: A much larger clonotype is one base distant, so this may be a read error. This chain links TRBV27 with TRBJ1-1; D gene ambiguous. Germline V gene lookup returns CDR1 MNHEY and CDR2 SMNVEV (reference sequence). The CDR3 runs to 14 residues. Trimming removed 4 bases from V and 4 bases from J, with 13 bases in between. The CDR3 DNA follows: TGTGCCAGCAGTTCCCGGGGTGATGGCACTGAAGCTTTCTTT. Translating gives CASSSRGDGTEAFF.

The CDR3 here is CATSEGTSTGHEQFF. The CDR3 DNA reads as TGTGCCACCAGTGAAGGGACTAGCACTGGCCATGAGCAGTTCTTC. The V and J genes are TRBV24-1 and TRBJ2-1, with 9 bases matching TRBD2. V lost 4 bases to trimming and J lost 8 bases; unmatched junction nucleotides: 8. Germline CDR1 is KGHDR and CDR2 is SFDVKD. The CDR3 contains 15 residues.

This clonotype was counted between two and nine times. A read error is possible here, since a much larger clone lies one base away. This sequence joins TRBV10-2 and TRBJ2-1, with unresolved D. Germline CDR1 is WSHSY and CDR2 is SAAADI. The CDR3 has 11 amino acids. For the CDR3, the DNA is TGCGTCAGCAGTGAGTCGAATGAGCAGTTCTTC. Translating it yields CVSSESNEQFF.

Ten or more counts support this clonotype. The chain carries TRBV5-1 and TRBJ2-5; 9 bases match TRBD1. V lost 0 bases, J lost 5 bases, and 5 bases stayed unmatched. Germline CDR1 is SGHRS and CDR2 is YFSETQ. The CDR3 covers 15 residues. CDR3 in amino acids: CASSLGGQGPETQYF. The CDR3 DNA reads as TGCGCCAGCAGCTTGGGGGGACAGGGTCCGGAGACCCAGTACTTC.

As regards this clonotype: This likely came from a read error, as a far larger clone is one base away. The chain carries TRBV5-3 and TRBJ2-1, with D unclear. TRBV5-3 is classed as an ORF, of uncertain function. The V end lost 9 bases, the J end lost 9 bases, and 13 bases lay between the germline ends. This CDR3 has 11 residues. CDR3 bases: TGTGCCATCAGCCTGCGCGGTGAGCAGTTCTTC. Translated, it gives CAISLRGEQFF.

This clonotype was seen many times. This sequence joins TRBV5-1 and TRBJ2-7; 7 bases fit TRBD1. The trim removed 5 bases at V and 2 bases at J, leaving 4 bases unmatched. Germline V gene data show CDR1 as SGHRS and CDR2 as YFSETQ. The CDR3 extends over 13 amino acids. Here the CDR3 DNA reads TGCGCCAGCAGAAGGACAGGAACCTACGAGCAGTACTTC. It specifies CASRRTGTYEQYF.

This clonotype came up a few times. The J gene is TRBJ2-3, the V gene TRBV6-2 or TRBV6-3; 8 bases are shared with TRBD2. CDR1 is MNHEY, CDR2 SVGEGT, per germline. V lost 3 bases, J lost 0 bases, and 5 bases stayed unmatched. The CDR3 has 16 residues. In DNA form, the CDR3 reads TGTGCCAGCAGTTATTCACTAGCGGCTAGCACAGATACGCAGTATTTT. Translating gives CASSYSLAASTDTQYF.

The count of this clonotype is one. V is TRBV6-2 or TRBV6-3 and J is TRBJ1-1, with 7 bases identical to TRBD1. Germline values: CDR1 MNHEY, CDR2 SVGEGT. CDR3 size: 16 residues. Trimming removed 2 bases from V and 7 bases from J; junction bases left unmatched: 13. This CDR3 reads CASSYKPGTAAVEAFF. CDR3 nucleotide sequence: TGTGCCAGCAGTTACAAACCCGGGACAGCCGCCGTTGAAGCTTTCTTT.